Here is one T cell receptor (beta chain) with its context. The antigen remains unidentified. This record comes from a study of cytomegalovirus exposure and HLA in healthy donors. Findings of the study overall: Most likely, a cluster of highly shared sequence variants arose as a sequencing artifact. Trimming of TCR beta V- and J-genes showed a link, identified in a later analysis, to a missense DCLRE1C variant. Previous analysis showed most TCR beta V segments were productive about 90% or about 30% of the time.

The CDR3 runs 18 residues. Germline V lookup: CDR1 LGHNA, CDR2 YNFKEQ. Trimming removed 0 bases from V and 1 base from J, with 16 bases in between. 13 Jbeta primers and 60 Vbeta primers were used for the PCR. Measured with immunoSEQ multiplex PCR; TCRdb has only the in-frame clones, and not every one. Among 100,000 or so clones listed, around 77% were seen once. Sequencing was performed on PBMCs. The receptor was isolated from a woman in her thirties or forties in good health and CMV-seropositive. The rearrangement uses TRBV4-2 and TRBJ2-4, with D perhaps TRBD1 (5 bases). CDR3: CASSQELSARVAKNIQYF. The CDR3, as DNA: TGTGCCAGCAGCCAAGAACTCAGCGCCAGGGTGGCCAAAAACATTCAGTACTTC.